These 15 T cell receptor beta chains share one sample of origin, sequenced in a study of technical replicates of blood from several donors. This table comes from immunoSEQ multiplex PCR, and its TCRdb copy is limited to in-frame clones, with some not included. The table records tens of thousands of clones, 95% to 98% of them present only once. The sequencing input was T cells isolated from PBMCs. The source is a human donor in good health.

V is TRBV9 and J is TRBJ2-1; 8 bases match TRBD1. CDR1 and CDR2 (germline): SGDLS, YYNGEE. This CDR3 region has 13 residues. V lost 1 base and J lost 9; bases outside the gene matches: 3. The CDR3 here is CASSVQGAGEQFF. The CDR3 region has the DNA TGTGCCAGCAGCGTACAGGGGGCCGGTGAGCAGTTCTTC.

The chain is built from TRBV6-6 and TRBJ2-1, with 9 positions matching TRBD1. This CDR3 has 14 amino acids. After removal of 6 bases from V and 8 bases from J, the junction contained 8 bases not matched to a gene. The germline V gene encodes CDR1 MNHNY and CDR2 SVGAGI (reference sequence). The CDR3 sequence: CASSRKGQGHEQFF. The CDR3 DNA sequence: TGTGCCAGCAGCCGCAAGGGACAGGGCCATGAGCAGTTCTTC.

This clone came up once. The chain carries TRBV7-8 and TRBJ2-2; tentatively, D is TRBD2 (6 bases). Germline assignment: CDR1 SGHVS and CDR2 FQNEAQ. The germline V and J ends were trimmed by 2 bases and 5 bases, with 12 bases remaining between them. This CDR3 region has 15 residues. CDR3 sequence reads: CASSLNGGVTGELFF. The CDR3 bases are TGTGCCAGCAGCTTAAACGGGGGTGTGACCGGGGAGCTGTTTTTT.

The J gene is TRBJ1-5, the V gene TRBV6-6; D gene unclear. V was pared by 5 bases and J by 2 bases, with 16 bases between. Germline values: CDR1 MNHNY, CDR2 SVGAGI (reference sequence). This CDR3 is built from 16 residues. The CDR3 nucleotides are TGTGCCAGCAGTCCTTACGCCGGGGATGGCAATCAGCCCCAGCATTTT. It translates to CASSPYAGDGNQPQHF.

The V call is TRBV4-1, the J call TRBJ2-7; TRBD2 matches 16 bases. J lost 7 bases, V lost 4 bases, and 13 bases had no gene match. This CDR3 contains 18 residues. Germline V CDR1 and CDR2: MGHRA, YSYEKL. CDR3 DNA sequence: TGCGCCAGCAGCCTCGGGACTAGCGGGAGGGCCCCAATTCGGGAGCAGTACTTC. It is translated as CASSLGTSGRAPIREQYF.

In DNA, the CDR3 is TGCGCCAGCAGCTCCGGAGCGGGAATGGGCACAGATACGCAGTATTTT. It specifies CASSSGAGMGTDTQYF. This sequence joins TRBV5-1 and TRBJ2-3; 7 bases are shared with TRBD2. Germline assignment: CDR1 SGHRS and CDR2 YFSETQ. Unmatched junction bases numbered 8, after V lost 3 bases and J lost 1 base. This CDR3 has 16 residues.

Worth noting for this clone: At one of its ends the junction is not consistent with the germline gene, which may arise from a read error. The chain links TRBV2 to TRBJ1-1; 9 nucleotides line up with TRBD1. Germline V lookup: CDR1 SNHLY, CDR2 FYNNEI. The CDR3 length is 11 residues. The CDR3 is CASSSGTGKIF. DNA for the CDR3: TGTGCCAGCAGTTCTGGGACAGGGAAGATCTTT.

This chain joins TRBV5-1 and TRBJ2-7, with TRBD1 matching over 7 bases. This CDR3 has 13 residues. Germline CDR1 is SGHRS and CDR2 is YFSETQ. V was clipped by 3 bases and J by 7 bases; unmatched bases: 7. The CDR3 sequence is CASSSGTAVEQYF. The DNA of the CDR3 is TGCGCCAGCAGCTCCGGGACAGCTGTGGAGCAGTACTTC. The complete variable domain, with remaining parts taken from reference TRBV5-1 and TRBJ2-7, reads KAGVTQTPRYLIKTRGQQVTLSCSPISGHRSVSWYQQTPGQGLQFLFEYFSETQRNKGNFPGRFSGRQFSNSRSEMNVSTLELGDSALYLCASSSGTAVEQYFGPGTRLTVT.

The rearrangement links TRBV7-9 to TRBJ1-4, with 7 bases identical to TRBD1. Germline V CDR1 and CDR2: SEHNR, FQNEAQ (reference sequence). This CDR3 is 15 amino acids long. V lost 5 bases, J lost 4 bases, and 7 bases stayed unmatched. The DNA of the CDR3 is TGTGCCAGCAGCCACCGACAGGGTTTTAATGAAAAACTGTTTTTT. It encodes CASSHRQGFNEKLFF.

The table lists this clone with a count of one. V usage is TRBV6-5 and J usage is TRBJ1-2, with TRBD1 as a possible D gene (6 bases). V was cut by 4 bases and J by 2 bases, with 11 bases left in between. The CDR3 extends over 14 amino acids. From germline, CDR1 is MNHEY and CDR2 SVGAGI. The CDR3 region has the DNA TGTGCCAGCAGTTCCCGGACAGCAAACTATGGCTACACCTTC. Translation gives CASSSRTANYGYTF.

The chain recombines TRBV29-1 with TRBJ1-1; tentatively, D is TRBD1 (6 bases). Trimming removed 7 bases at V and 10 bases at J, with 25 bases between. Looked up from germline, CDR1 is SQVTM and CDR2 is ANQGSEA. The CDR3 is 14 residues long. The CDR3 DNA reads as TGCAGCGCCTCAGGTGTACAGGGTGGTGGGGGAGCTTTCTTT. It translates to CSASGVQGGGGAFF.

This clone was seen just once. V usage is TRBV4-1 and J usage is TRBJ1-5, with a possible D match to TRBD1 (6 bases). The CDR3 totals 15 residues. Trimming pared 3 bases from V and 3 bases from J, leaving 12 bases between. Germline values: CDR1 MGHRA, CDR2 YSYEKL. The CDR3 protein is CASSQGTGFNQPQHF. Here the CDR3 DNA reads TGCGCCAGCAGCCAGGGTACAGGGTTCAATCAGCCCCAGCATTTT.

The rearrangement joins TRBV28 to TRBJ2-1; possible D gene TRBD1, 5 bases. Between the trimmed V and J ends, which lost 5 bases and 9 bases, there was a span of 14 bases. Germline V lookup: CDR1 MDHEN, CDR2 SYDVKM. The CDR3 contains 13 residues. The CDR3 reads CASSLTGRGEQFF. In nucleotides, the CDR3 is TGTGCCAGCAGTCTCACCGGAAGGGGTGAGCAGTTCTTC. Full variable domain (missing parts from reference TRBV28 and TRBJ2-1): DVKVTQSSRYLVKRTGEKVFLECVQDMDHENMFWYRQDPGLGLRLIYFSYDVKMKEKGDIPEGYSVSREKKERFSLILESASTNQTSMYLCASSLTGRGEQFFGPGTRLTVL.

The rearrangement joins TRBV7-6 to TRBJ2-1, with TRBD1 identical over 8 bases. CDR3 size: 15 residues. CDR1 and CDR2 (germline): SGHVS, FNYEAQ. V lost 3 bases, J lost 4 bases, and 5 bases stayed unmatched. CDR3 DNA: TGTGCCAGCAGCTTTCTCCAGGGGGCGTACAATGAGCAGTTCTTC. This gives the protein CASSFLQGAYNEQFF.

The rearrangement uses TRBV5-4 and TRBJ2-1; tentatively, D is TRBD1 (6 bases). Trimming left V 4 bases short and J 2 bases short, with 10 bases between. This CDR3 contains 14 residues. Per the germline V gene, CDR1 is SGHNT and CDR2 is YYREEE (reference sequence). The CDR3 spells CASSGYRAYNEQFF. CDR3 nucleotides: TGTGCCAGCAGCGGATACAGGGCCTACAATGAGCAGTTCTTC.